This T cell receptor beta chain was captured by sequencing in a study of T cells in women clearing cervical HPV infection (dated by TCRdb to the late 2010s). Background on the whole study: The cases were roughly 25 women with histologically confirmed HPV16-related CIN3 or worse, and 2 of these cases were invasive cancers. The approximately 25 controls were women who cleared a single incident HPV16 infection within 12 months without developing precancer or cancer. Blood from cases was collected at the visit where the lesion was first found, while blood from controls was collected once the infection could no longer be detected. Among cases, blood sampling came a median of approximately 150 days after lesion detection, with an interquartile range of about 80 to 230 days. Because only a few women had HLA typing data, the possibility that HLA type acted as a confounder could not be ruled out. Nested within Costa Rica's Guanacaste HPV Natural History Study, an exploratory proof-of-principle case-control study compared TCR repertoires across cervical HPV16 outcomes. Cases and controls were matched on age within five years and on year of sample collection. Cases had a median age of around 32 years compared with 38 for controls, and baseline characteristics showed no significant differences between the groups. In the parent cohort, approximately 9,900 women aged 18 or older were enrolled in Guanacaste, Costa Rica, during about 1993 to 1994 and then followed for roughly seven years. Five blinded duplicates per group were added as quality controls, giving around 60 samples: about 50 participants and roughly ten replicates.

On this clone: The antigen it binds to is not known. The read is 3 residues too short to cover the CDR3 end, so that end is filled in from the germline J gene.

Every participant had a single incident cervical HPV16 infection, and prevalent HPV16 infections were excluded. Cervical HPV DNA was detected by MY09/MY11 PCR and genotyped by dot-blot hybridization. Fifteen mL of heparinized blood was centrifuged, after which the buffy coat was aliquoted, frozen at -30 degrees C, and then stored at -80 degrees C. QIAGEN kits were used to extract genomic DNA from buffy coat specimens. TCR beta CDR3 regions were amplified by multiplex PCR from an average of about 1.1 ug genomic DNA per sample using the immunoSEQ assay. To correct primer bias, the assay used a complete synthetic TCR repertoire to set an amplification baseline. The amplicons were sequenced on the Illumina platform. Per the authors' processing: Error correction of the sequences involved clustering with frequency ratios plus a modified nearest-neighbor algorithm, after which the sequences were analyzed in the immunoSEQ Analyzer using IMGT gene definitions. TCR richness and evenness were averaged over 20 rarefaction repeats at each rarefaction depth, excluding samples with fewer sequences than the depth. Wilcoxon rank sum tests with FDR correction were used to compare relative abundances of V, D and J genes between the groups. An intraclass correlation of 90% to 97% for TCR richness and an average of about 80% across 65 or so gene segments were obtained from the blinded duplicates. TCRdb stores this immuneACCESS table with in-frame sequences only. Part of the clones is absent; in the studies checked, under half of the shortfall reflects unresolved V genes, and no reason is known for the rest. V and J calls and clone size are those listed in that table; D and trimming were worked out from the DNA. The table held for this sample gives around 31,000 clones. Roughly 8.4% of the sample lies in the top ten.

The germline V gene gives CDR1 as KGHSH and CDR2 as LQKENI. The V end loses 5 bases and the J end loses 5 bases, and a stretch of 10 bases separates them. The cysteine opens and the phenylalanine closes a CDR3 of 13 amino acids. Of the CDR3's DNA, 30 bases were read; they are in frame from base 1. What the work shows at the level of the full study, not this receptor alone: CIN3+ cases had significantly higher TCR repertoire richness than controls across sequencing depths, but evenness did not differ between the groups. Lower TRBV6-7 relative abundance was observed in cases than in controls (about 0.1% versus 0.15%; Bonferroni P = 0.0008). Because the number of T cells per sample was unknown, the richness differences could reflect varying T-cell content rather than repertoire biology. Whether associations preceded infection or resulted from infection could not be shown with the cross-sectional design, and effector/memory subsets and HPV-specific T cells were not isolated. By combining richness with V gene abundances, random forest classifiers separated cases from controls with an estimated AUC of less than 0.85.

The sample taken for sequencing was blood buffy coat. This chain is built from TRBV18 and TRBJ2-1; the D gene cannot be named for sure. This TCR came from a woman between 18 and 70 years old with a cervical HPV16 infection that either progressed to CIN3+ or cleared (not recorded which). For the CDR3, the sequence is CASSFLENNEQFF. The sequenced CDR3 bases are TGTGCCAGCTCATTCCTAGAAAACAATGAG.